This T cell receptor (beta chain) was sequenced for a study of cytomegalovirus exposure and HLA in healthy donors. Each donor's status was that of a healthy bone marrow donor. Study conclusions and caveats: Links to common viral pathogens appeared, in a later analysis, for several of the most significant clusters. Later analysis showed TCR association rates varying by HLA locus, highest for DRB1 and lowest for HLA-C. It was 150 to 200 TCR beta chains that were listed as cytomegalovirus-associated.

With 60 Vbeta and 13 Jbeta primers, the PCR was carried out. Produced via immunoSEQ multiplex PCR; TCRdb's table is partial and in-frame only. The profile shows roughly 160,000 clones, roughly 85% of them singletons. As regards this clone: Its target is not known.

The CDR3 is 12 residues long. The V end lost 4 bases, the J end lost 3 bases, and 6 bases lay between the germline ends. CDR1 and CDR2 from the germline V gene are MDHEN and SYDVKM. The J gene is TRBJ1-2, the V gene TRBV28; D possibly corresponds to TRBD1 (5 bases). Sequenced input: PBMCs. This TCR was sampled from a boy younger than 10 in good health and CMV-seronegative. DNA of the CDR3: TGTGCCAGCAGTTCAGGGTACTATGGCTACACCTTC. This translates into CASSSGYYGYTF.